This TCR beta chain was retrieved from a study of T cell responses to AZD1222 COVID-19 vaccine. Whole-study findings and limits: Regions 160-218 and 743-854 held dominance among vaccine-associated CD4 TCRs, which spanned spike. Donors, mostly white British, included more females; clonal diversity was possibly underestimated. Repertoires were sampled only after the peak T cell response.

Trimming removed 7 bases from V and 6 bases from J; junction bases left unmatched: 9. Looked up from germline, CDR1 is MNHEY and CDR2 is SVGAGI. The CDR3 is made up of 14 amino acids. Clones were read by immunoSEQ multiplex PCR, and TCRdb kept only the in-frame ones, dropping some. The sample consists of around 80,000 clones, around 85% of them appearing once. Comments on this clone: Its target is not known.

The receptor's source is an adult who received the AZD1222 COVID-19 vaccine. The genes are TRBV6-5 and TRBJ1-5, with 7 bases fitting TRBD1. This specimen consisted of peripheral blood, obtained 28 days after the second AZD1222 dose. The CDR3 protein is CASILDRWGQPQHF. Here the CDR3 DNA reads TGTGCCAGCATCCTGGACAGGTGGGGTCAGCCCCAGCATTTT.